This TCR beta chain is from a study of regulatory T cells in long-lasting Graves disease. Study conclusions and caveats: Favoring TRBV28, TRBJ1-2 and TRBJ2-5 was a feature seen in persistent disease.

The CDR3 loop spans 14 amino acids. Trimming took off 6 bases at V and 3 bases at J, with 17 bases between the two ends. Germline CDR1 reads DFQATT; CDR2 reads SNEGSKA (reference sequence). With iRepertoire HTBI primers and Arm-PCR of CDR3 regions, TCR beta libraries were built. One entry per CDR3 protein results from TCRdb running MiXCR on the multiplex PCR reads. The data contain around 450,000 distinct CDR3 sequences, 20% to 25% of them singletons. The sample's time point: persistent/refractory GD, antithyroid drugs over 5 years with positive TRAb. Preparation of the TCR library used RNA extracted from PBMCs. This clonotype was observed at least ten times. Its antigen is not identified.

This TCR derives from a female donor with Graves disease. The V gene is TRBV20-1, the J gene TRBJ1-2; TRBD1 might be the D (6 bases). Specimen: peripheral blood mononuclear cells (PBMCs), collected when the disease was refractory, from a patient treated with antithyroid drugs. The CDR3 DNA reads TGCAGTGCGGATAGAAGGGGGGGGGACTATGGCTACACCTTC. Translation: CSADRRGGDYGYTF.